The clone carrying this T cell receptor beta chain turned up a few times. Its target is unknown. Study-wide findings and caveats: In terms of TCR gene usage, tumor memory CD4+ T cells clustered together with blood and lymph node memory CD4+ cells, as well as with lymph node naive CD4+ cells.

Using its own MiXCR run on the 5' RACE reads, TCRdb lists one record per CDR3 protein. The sample has under 35,000 distinct CDR3 sequences; 24% are singletons. The sample comprised memory CD4+ T cells sorted from blood. Subset indicated: memory CD4+ T cells, CD4+CD45RO+CD25-. This receptor was identified in a female donor with breast cancer.

CDR3 DNA sequence: TGTGCCAGCACCGGGACAGGGGGCACCGGGGAGCTGTTTTTT. The encoded protein is CASTGTGGTGELFF. This sequence joins TRBV12-3 or TRBV12-4 and TRBJ2-2; the match to TRBD1 covers 11 bases. The CDR3 covers 14 residues. J lost 4 bases, V lost 7 bases, and 2 bases had no gene match.